Listed below are T cell receptor beta chains from one sample, sequenced in a study of memory CD4+ T cells and cytomegalovirus serostatus. Here immunoSEQ multiplex PCR was the method, and the copy in TCRdb shows in-frame clones only, minus some. The sample shows around 50,000 clones, about 81% of them seen only once. Sample: memory CD4+ T cells from blood. The source is an adult in good health and CMV-seronegative. CDR3s leave out the opening cysteine and the closing phenylalanine or tryptophan.

J,V,CDR3
TRBJ1-5,TRBV27,ASSTYPGTQSNQPQH
TRBJ2-1,TRBV7-9,ASSLAAAILYNEQF
TRBJ1-1,TRBV11-2,ASSRDRETEAF
TRBJ1-3,TRBV5-4,ASSRGTVGNTIY
TRBJ1-5,TRBV5-5,ASSLAGTGASGNQPQH
TRBJ1-5,TRBV5-1,ASSPDSGHQPQH
TRBJ2-7,TRBV19,ASKRAGTGAYEQY
TRBJ1-2,TRBV7-9,ASGSNYGYT
TRBJ1-1,TRBV15,ATSRDWYLRGNTEAF
TRBJ2-7,TRBV28,ASISGSAFSYEQY
TRBJ2-2,TRBV5-1,ASSPGLAGNTGELF
TRBJ2-2,TRBV5-1,ASSLEPSGMGTGELF
TRBJ2-7,TRBV18,ASSLREYEQY
TRBJ2-1,TRBV6-1,ASSEALAGGPNEQF
TRBJ2-1,TRBV11-2,ASSLQAGVGNNEQF
TRBJ1-2,TRBV30,AWSGRGVFGEYGYT
TRBJ2-7,TRBV28,ASIYGAGGYYEQY
TRBJ1-2,TRBV28,ASTLREGYGYT
TRBJ2-7,TRBV28,ASSASQKISYEQY
TRBJ1-4,TRBV30,AWSEQGFSNEKLF
TRBJ2-7,TRBV14,ASSQIEGSRNEQY
TRBJ2-3,TRBV9,ASSVARTTSTDTQY
TRBJ2-1,TRBV2,ASRGLAGGDNEQF
TRBJ2-2,TRBV7-3,ASSLLSSTGELF
TRBJ1-1,TRBV19,ASNNRGHGDTEAF
TRBJ1-2,TRBV14,ASSQDTAIPYGYT
TRBJ1-6,TRBV27,ASSPRTSSYNSPLH
TRBJ2-1,TRBV7-3,ASSTMGAGEQF
TRBJ1-5,TRBV2,ASSISGGNQPQH
TRBJ2-7,TRBV4-2,ASTPSEVRSYEQY
TRBJ2-1,TRBV6-5,ASSYRGTSGNNEQF
TRBJ2-1,TRBV15,ATSRDRGTHNEQF
TRBJ1-4,TRBV5-1,ASSLQGTNEKLF
TRBJ1-5,TRBV2,ASSPRRGQGSQPQH
TRBJ1-1,TRBV5-4,ASRSGTQVHEAF
TRBJ1-5,TRBV29-1,SVAGTGDSNQPQH
TRBJ2-1,TRBV25-1,ASSEPGTRYNEQF
TRBJ2-1,TRBV7-8,ASSPYRTGGGRYNEQF
TRBJ1-2,TRBV4-2,ASSQDGDRGYGYT
TRBJ1-1,TRBV28,ASSPILRDRGRGTEAF
TRBJ1-2,TRBV20-1,SAPTSYGYT
TRBJ1-5,TRBV2,ASSESWIGGQPQH
TRBJ1-2,TRBV5-1,ASSLDRTQPNYGYT